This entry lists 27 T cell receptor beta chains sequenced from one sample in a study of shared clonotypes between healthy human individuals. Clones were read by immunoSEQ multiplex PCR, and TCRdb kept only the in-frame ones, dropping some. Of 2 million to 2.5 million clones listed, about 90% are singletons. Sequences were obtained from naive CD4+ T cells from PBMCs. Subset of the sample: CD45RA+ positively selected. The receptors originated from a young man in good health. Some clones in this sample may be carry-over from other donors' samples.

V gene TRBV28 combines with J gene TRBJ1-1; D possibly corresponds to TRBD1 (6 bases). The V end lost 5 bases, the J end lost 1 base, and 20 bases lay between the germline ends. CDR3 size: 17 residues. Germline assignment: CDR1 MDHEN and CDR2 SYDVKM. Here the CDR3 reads CASSPGGLGTSNTEAFF. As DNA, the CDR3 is TGTGCCAGCAGTCCGGGGGGGCTGGGGACGTCGAACACTGAAGCTTTCTTT.

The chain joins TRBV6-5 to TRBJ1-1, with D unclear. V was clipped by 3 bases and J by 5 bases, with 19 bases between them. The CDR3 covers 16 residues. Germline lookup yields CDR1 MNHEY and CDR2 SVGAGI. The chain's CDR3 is CASSYIRAGGRTEAFF. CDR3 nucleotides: TGTGCCAGCAGTTATATTCGGGCGGGAGGACGGACTGAAGCTTTCTTT.

CDR3 protein: CASSINLAGGDTQYF. The CDR3 DNA is TGTGCCAGTAGTATTAATTTGGCAGGGGGGGATACGCAGTATTTT. The chain recombines TRBV19 with TRBJ2-3, with D possibly TRBD1 on 7 matching bases. Germline CDR1 and CDR2: LNHDA and SQIVND (reference sequence). The CDR3 runs to 15 residues. V lost 3 bases and J 6 bases, leaving 16 bases between the germline ends.

CDR3 nucleotide sequence: TGTGCCAGCAGAGACAGGGGATGGACTGAAGCTTTCTTT. Translating it yields CASRDRGWTEAFF. The chain carries TRBV27 and TRBJ1-1, with 8 positions matching TRBD1. This CDR3 spans 13 amino acids. The germline V gene has CDR1 MNHEY and CDR2 SMNVEV (reference sequence). The junction had 5 bases not matched to a gene; V was cut back by 6 bases and J by 5 bases.

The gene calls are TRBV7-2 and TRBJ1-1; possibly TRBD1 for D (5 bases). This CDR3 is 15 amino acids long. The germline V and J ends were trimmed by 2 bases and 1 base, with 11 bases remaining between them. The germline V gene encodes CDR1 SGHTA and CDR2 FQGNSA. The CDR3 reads CASSLLGVGNTEAFF. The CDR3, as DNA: TGTGCCAGCAGCTTATTGGGGGTAGGGAACACTGAAGCTTTCTTT.

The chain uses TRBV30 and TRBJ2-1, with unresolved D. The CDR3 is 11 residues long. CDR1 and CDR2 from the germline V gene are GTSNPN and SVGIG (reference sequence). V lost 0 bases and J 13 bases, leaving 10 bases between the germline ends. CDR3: CAWSVLLSQFF. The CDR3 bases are TGTGCCTGGAGTGTACTCCTTTCCCAGTTCTTC. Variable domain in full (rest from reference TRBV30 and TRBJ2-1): SQTIHQWPATLVQPVGSPLSLECTVEGTSNPNLYWYRQAAGRGLQLLFYSVGIGQISSEVPQNLSASRPQDRQFILSSKKLLLSDSGFYLCAWSVLLSQFFGPGTRLTVL.

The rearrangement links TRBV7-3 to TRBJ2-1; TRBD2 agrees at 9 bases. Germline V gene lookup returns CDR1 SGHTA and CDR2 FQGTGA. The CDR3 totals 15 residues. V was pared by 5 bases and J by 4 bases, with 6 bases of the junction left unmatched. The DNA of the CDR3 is TGTGCCAGCAGCCCGACTAGCGGCCATTACAATGAGCAGTTCTTC. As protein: CASSPTSGHYNEQFF. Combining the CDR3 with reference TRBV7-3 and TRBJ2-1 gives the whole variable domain GAGVSQTPSNKVTEKGKYVELRCDPISGHTALYWYRQSLGQGPEFLIYFQGTGAADDSGLPNDRFFAVRPEGSVSTLKIQRTERGDSAVYLCASSPTSGHYNEQFFGPGTRLTVL.

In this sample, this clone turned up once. CDR3 nucleotide sequence: TGTGCCAGCGTCGCGGGACACCCGAACACTGAAGCTTTCTTT. Translation: CASVAGHPNTEAFF. V usage is TRBV6-5 and J usage is TRBJ1-1; maybe TRBD1 (6 bases). CDR3 length equals 14 residues. Looked up from germline, CDR1 is MNHEY and CDR2 is SVGAGI. The germline V and J ends were trimmed by 8 bases and 1 base, with 14 bases remaining between them.

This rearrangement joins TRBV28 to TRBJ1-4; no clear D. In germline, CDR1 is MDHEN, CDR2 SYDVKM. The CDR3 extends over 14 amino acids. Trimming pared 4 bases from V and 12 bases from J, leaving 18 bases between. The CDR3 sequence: CASSSPLSVGELFF. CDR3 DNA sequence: TGTGCCAGCAGTTCCCCCCTTTCGGTGGGAGAACTGTTTTTT.

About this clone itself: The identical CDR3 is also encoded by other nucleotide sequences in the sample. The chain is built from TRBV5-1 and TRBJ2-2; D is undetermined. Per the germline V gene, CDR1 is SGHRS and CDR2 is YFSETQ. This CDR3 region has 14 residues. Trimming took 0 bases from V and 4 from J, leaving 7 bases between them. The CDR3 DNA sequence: TGCGCCAGCAGCTTGGCGGCAGCCACCGGGGAGCTGTTTTTT. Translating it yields CASSLAAATGELFF.

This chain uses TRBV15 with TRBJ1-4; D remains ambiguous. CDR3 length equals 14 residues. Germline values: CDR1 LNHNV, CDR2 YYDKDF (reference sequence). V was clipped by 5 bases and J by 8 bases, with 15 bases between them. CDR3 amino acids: CATSRDPAGEKLFF. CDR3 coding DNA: TGTGCCACCAGCCGCGACCCGGCAGGCGAAAAACTGTTTTTT. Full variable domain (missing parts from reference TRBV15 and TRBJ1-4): DAMVIQNPRYQVTQFGKPVTLSCSQTLNHNVMYWYQQKSSQAPKLLFHYYDKDFNNEADTPDNFQSRRPNTSFCFLDIRSPGLGDTAMYLCATSRDPAGEKLFFGSGTQLSVL.

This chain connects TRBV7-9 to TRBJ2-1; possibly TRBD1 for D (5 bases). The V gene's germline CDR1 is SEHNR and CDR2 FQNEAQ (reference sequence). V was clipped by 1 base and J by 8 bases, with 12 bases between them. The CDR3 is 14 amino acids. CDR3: CASSLGRTRDEQFF. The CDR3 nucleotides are TGTGCCAGCAGCTTAGGAAGGACACGGGATGAGCAGTTCTTC.

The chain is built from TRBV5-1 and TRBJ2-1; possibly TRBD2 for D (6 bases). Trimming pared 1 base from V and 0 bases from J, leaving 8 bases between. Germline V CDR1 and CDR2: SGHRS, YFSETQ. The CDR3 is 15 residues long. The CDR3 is CASSLNSGSYNEQFF. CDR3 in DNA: TGCGCCAGCAGCTTGAATAGCGGCTCCTACAATGAGCAGTTCTTC. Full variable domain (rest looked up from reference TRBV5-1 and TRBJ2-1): KAGVTQTPRYLIKTRGQQVTLSCSPISGHRSVSWYQQTPGQGLQFLFEYFSETQRNKGNFPGRFSGRQFSNSRSEMNVSTLELGDSALYLCASSLNSGSYNEQFFGPGTRLTVL.

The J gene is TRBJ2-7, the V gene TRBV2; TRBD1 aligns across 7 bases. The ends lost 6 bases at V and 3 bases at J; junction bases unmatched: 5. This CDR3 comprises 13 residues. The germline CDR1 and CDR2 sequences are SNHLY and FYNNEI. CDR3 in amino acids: CASSPRQGYEQYF. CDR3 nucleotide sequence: TGTGCCAGCAGCCCAAGACAGGGCTACGAGCAGTACTTC. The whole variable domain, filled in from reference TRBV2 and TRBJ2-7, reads EPEVTQTPSHQVTQMGQEVILRCVPISNHLYFYWYRQILGQKVEFLVSFYNNEISEKSEIFDDQFSVERPDGSNFTLKIRSTKLEDSAMYFCASSPRQGYEQYFGPGTRLTVT.

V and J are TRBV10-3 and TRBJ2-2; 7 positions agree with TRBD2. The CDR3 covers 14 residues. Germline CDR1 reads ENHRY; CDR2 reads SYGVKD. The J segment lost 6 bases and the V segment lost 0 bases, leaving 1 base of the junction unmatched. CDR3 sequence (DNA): TGTGCCATCAGTGAGTCGAGCGGGGCCGGGGAGCTGTTTTTT. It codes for CAISESSGAGELFF.

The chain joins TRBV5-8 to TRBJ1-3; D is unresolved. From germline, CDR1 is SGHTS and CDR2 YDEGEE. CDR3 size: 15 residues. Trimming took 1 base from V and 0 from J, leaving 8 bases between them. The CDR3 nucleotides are TGTGCCAGCAGCTTGCCGCGACTCTCTGGAAACACCATATATTTT. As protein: CASSLPRLSGNTIYF.

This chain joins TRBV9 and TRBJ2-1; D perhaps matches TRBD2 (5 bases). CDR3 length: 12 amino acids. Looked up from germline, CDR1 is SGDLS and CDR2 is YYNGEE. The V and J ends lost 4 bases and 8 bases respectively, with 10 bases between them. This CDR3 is CASSSSFDEQFF. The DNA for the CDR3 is TGTGCCAGCAGCTCTAGCTTCGATGAGCAGTTCTTC. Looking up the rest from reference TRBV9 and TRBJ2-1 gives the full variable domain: DSGVTQTPKHLITATGQRVTLRCSPRSGDLSVYWYQQSLDQGLQFLIQYYNGEERAKGNILERFSAQQFPDLHSELNLSSLELGDSALYFCASSSSFDEQFFGPGTRLTVL.

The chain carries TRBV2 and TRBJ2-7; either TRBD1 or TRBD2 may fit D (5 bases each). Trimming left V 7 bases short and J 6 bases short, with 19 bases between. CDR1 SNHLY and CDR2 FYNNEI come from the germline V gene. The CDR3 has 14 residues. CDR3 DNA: TGTGCCAGCAACCCAGGGACGGCGGGTGGCGAGCAGTACTTC. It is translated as CASNPGTAGGEQYF. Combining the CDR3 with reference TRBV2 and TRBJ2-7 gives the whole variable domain EPEVTQTPSHQVTQMGQEVILRCVPISNHLYFYWYRQILGQKVEFLVSFYNNEISEKSEIFDDQFSVERPDGSNFTLKIRSTKLEDSAMYFCASNPGTAGGEQYFGPGTRLTVT.

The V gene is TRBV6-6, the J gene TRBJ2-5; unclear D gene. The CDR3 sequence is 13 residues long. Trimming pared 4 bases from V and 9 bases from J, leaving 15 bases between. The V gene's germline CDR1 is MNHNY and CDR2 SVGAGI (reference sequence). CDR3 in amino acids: CASSSQSGRAQYF. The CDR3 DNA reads TGTGCCAGCAGTTCGCAGTCAGGTCGCGCCCAGTACTTC.

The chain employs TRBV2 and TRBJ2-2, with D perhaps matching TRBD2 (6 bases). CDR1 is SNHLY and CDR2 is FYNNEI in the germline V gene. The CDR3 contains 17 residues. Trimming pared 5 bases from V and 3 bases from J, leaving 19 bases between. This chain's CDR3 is CASSNLAEMGYTGELFF. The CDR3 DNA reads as TGTGCCAGCAGTAACTTAGCGGAGATGGGTTACACCGGGGAGCTGTTTTTT.

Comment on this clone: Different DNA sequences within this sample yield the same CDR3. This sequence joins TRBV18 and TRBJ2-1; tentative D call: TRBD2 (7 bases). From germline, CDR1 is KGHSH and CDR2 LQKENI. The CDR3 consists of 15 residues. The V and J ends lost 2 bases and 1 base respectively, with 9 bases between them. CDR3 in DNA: TGTGCCAGCTCACCAAGGGGGGGGTCCTACAATGAGCAGTTCTTC. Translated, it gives CASSPRGGSYNEQFF. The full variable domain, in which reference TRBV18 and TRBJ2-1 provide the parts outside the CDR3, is NAGVMQNPRHLVRRRGQEARLRCSPMKGHSHVYWYRQLPEEGLKFMVYLQKENIIDESGMPKERFSAEFPKEGPSILRIQQVVRGDSAAYFCASSPRGGSYNEQFFGPGTRLTVL.

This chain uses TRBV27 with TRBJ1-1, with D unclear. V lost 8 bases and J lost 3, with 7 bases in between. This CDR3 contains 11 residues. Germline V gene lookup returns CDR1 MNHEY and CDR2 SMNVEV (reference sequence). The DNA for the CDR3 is TGTGCCAGCGGGCCCCACACTGAAGCTTTCTTT. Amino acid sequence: CASGPHTEAFF.

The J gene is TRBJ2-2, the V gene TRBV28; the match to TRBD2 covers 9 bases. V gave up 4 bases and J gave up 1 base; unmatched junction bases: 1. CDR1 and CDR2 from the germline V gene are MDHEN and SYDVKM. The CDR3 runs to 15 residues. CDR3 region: CASSSSGVNTGELFF. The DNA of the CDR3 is TGTGCCAGCAGTTCTAGCGGGGTGAACACCGGGGAGCTGTTTTTT. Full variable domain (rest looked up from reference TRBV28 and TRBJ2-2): DVKVTQSSRYLVKRTGEKVFLECVQDMDHENMFWYRQDPGLGLRLIYFSYDVKMKEKGDIPEGYSVSREKKERFSLILESASTNQTSMYLCASSSSGVNTGELFFGEGSRLTVL.

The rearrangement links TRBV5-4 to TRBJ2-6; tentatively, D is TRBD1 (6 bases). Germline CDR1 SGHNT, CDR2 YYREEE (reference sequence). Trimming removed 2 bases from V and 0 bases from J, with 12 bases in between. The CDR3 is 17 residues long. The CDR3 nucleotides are TGTGCCAGCAGCTTTGGGGGCCACCTCTCTGGGGCCAACGTCCTGACTTTC. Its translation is CASSFGGHLSGANVLTF.

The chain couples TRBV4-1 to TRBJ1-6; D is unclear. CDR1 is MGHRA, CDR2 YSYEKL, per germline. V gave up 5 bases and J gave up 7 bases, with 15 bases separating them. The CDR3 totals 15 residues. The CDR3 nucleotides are TGCGCCAGCAGCTCTAGGACCGGTGGGAATTCACCCCTCCACTTT. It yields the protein CASSSRTGGNSPLHF.

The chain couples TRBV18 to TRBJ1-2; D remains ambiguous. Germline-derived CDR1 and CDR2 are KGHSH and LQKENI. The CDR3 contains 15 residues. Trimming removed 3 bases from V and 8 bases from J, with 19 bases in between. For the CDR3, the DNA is TGTGCCAGCTCACCTAACGTGGGTGGGGTAACGGGCTACACCTTC. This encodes CASSPNVGGVTGYTF.

The CDR3 region is CASSQEVVDTEAFF. The CDR3 DNA reads as TGCGCCAGCAGCCAAGAGGTGGTGGACACTGAAGCTTTCTTT. The chain uses TRBV4-1 and TRBJ1-1, with D uncertain. Trimming removed 0 bases from V and 3 bases from J, with 8 bases in between. CDR1 and CDR2 from the germline V gene are MGHRA and YSYEKL. This CDR3 comprises 14 residues.